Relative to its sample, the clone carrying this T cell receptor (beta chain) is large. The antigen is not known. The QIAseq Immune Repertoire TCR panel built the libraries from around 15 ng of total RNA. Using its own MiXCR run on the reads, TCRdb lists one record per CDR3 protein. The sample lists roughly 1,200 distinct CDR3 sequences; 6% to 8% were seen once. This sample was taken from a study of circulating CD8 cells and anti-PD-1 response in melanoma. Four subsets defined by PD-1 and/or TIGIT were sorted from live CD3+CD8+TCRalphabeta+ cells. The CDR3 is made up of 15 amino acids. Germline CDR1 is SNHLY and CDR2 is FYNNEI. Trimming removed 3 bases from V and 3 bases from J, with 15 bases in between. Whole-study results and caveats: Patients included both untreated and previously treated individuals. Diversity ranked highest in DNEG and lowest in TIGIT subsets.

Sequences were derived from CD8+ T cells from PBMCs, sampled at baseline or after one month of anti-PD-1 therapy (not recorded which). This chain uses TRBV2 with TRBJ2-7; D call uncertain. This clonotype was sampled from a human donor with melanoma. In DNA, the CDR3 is TGTGCCAGCAGTGAGGTGGCAGGCGCTCTCTACGAGCAGTACTTC. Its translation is CASSEVAGALYEQYF.